These T cell receptor beta chains were read from a single sample in a study of tumor-infiltrating lymphocytes in oesophageal squamous cell carcinoma. Via MiXCR, TCRdb re-called the PCR reads, giving one row per CDR3 protein. This table has fewer than 20,000 distinct CDR3 sequences, roughly 41% appearing once. Material for sequencing was normal esophageal tissue next to the tumor. All receptors come from a male donor with esophageal squamous cell carcinoma. Each CDR3 is given with its conserved first and last residue. The D gene is left open where the match is weak. Clone size is shown for a subset of rows, as once, few, many or a class of expanded clone.

TRBV5-1	many	.	TRBJ2-1	TGCGCCAGCAGCTTGGTCCAGGGAGGTGACAATGAGCAGTTCTTC	CASSLVQGGDNEQFF
TRBV7-3	medium-sized	.	TRBJ2-2	TGTGCCAGCAGCTTAACTAGCGCGAACACCGGGGAGCTGTTTTTT	CASSLTSANTGELFF
TRBV7-3	medium-sized	TRBD2	TRBJ2-1	TGTGCCAGCAGCTTAACGTCGGTAGCGGGAAGGAATGAGCAGTTCTTC	CASSLTSVAGRNEQFF
TRBV6-1	.	.	TRBJ2-5	TGTGCCAGCAGTGAGGGATTTTGGCAAGAGACCCAGTACTTC	CASSEGFWQETQYF
TRBV6-1	many	TRBD2	TRBJ2-7	TGTGCCAGCAGGCCTACTTCCGGAGCGGGGGAGCAGTACTTC	CASRPTSGAGEQYF
TRBV10-3	medium-sized	.	TRBJ2-1	TGTGCCATCAGAGCACAGCAGAATGAGCAGTTCTTC	CAIRAQQNEQFF
TRBV5-4	.	.	TRBJ2-7	TGTGCCAGCAGTTTTTACAGGGTAGCTGTCGAGCAGTACTTC	CASSFYRVAVEQYF
TRBV6-8	.	.	TRBJ1-1	TGTGCCAGCAGTTACACAGGAGGCGTGGGTACTGAAGCTTTCTTT	CASSYTGGVGTEAFF
TRBV9	.	.	TRBJ1-1	TGTGCCAGCAGCGTAGGGATGTTGGGCACTGAAGCTTTCTTT	CASSVGMLGTEAFF
TRBV10-3	.	.	TRBJ2-7	TGTGCCATCAGGGAACAGGGAGGAAATTCCTACGAGCAGTACTTC	CAIREQGGNSYEQYF
TRBV7-2	few	.	TRBJ2-1	TGTGCCAGCAGCCGCGGAAATTCAGGGGATGAGCAGTTCTTC	CASSRGNSGDEQFF
TRBV7-2	few	TRBD2	TRBJ2-7	TGTGCCAGCACCATAGCGGGAGTGTCCTACGAGCAGTACTTC	CASTIAGVSYEQYF
TRBV5-3	.	TRBD1	TRBJ1-2	TGTGCCAGCAGCATCGGGACAGGGGGCGGGAGCGGCTATGGCTACACCTTC	CASSIGTGGGSGYGYTF
TRBV6-1	many	.	TRBJ1-4	TGTGCCAGCAGCCCCTCTGGGGAGGGGTATGAAAAACTGTTTTTT	CASSPSGEGYEKLFF
TRBV6-1	large	TRBD2	TRBJ2-1	TGTGCCAGCAGACGGTCTAGCGGGAGTTTCAGTGAGCAGTTCTTC	CASRRSSGSFSEQFF
TRBV6-6	many	TRBD1	TRBJ2-7	TGTGCCAGCAGTTACCCACACAGGGGGCTAGATCTCTACGAGCAGTACTTC	CASSYPHRGLDLYEQYF
TRBV7-9	medium-sized	.	TRBJ2-7	TGTGCCAGCAGCCAGGGTGGGGGGAATGAGCAGTACTTC	CASSQGGGNEQYF
TRBV27	many	.	TRBJ1-1	TGTGCCAGCACCCTTGGGGGGTCTGAAGCTTTCTTT	CASTLGGSEAFF
TRBV7-3	.	TRBD1	TRBJ2-1	TGTGCCAGCAGCTCCACAGGACAGGGAAGTAATGAGCAGTTCTTC	CASSSTGQGSNEQFF
TRBV28	many	TRBD2	TRBJ2-7	TGTGCCAGCAGAAATAGCGGGCTACAAGGCTACGAGCAGTACTTC	CASRNSGLQGYEQYF
TRBV11-2	.	TRBD1	TRBJ1-2	TGTGCCAGCAGCTGGGACAGAAACTATGGCTACACCTTC	CASSWDRNYGYTF
TRBV7-9	.	.	TRBJ2-7	TGTGCCAGCAGCCTCGAAGACTACGAGCAGTACTTC	CASSLEDYEQYF
TRBV7-9	large	TRBD2	TRBJ2-1	TGTGCCAGCAGCTCCTCATTAGCGGGAGATGCCTACAATGAGCAGTTCTTC	CASSSSLAGDAYNEQFF
TRBV5-1	few	.	TRBJ2-7	TGCGCCAGCAGCTTGGATGGAGTCTCCTACAATGAGCAGTACTTC	CASSLDGVSYNEQYF
TRBV7-9	.	TRBD1	TRBJ2-7	TGTGCCAGCAGCTTCTACCGGGACAGGGGGCATAACGAGCAGTACTTC	CASSFYRDRGHNEQYF
TRBV12-3/TRBV12-4	.	TRBD1	TRBJ2-4	TGTGCCAGCAGTCCCGGGGACAGGTATAATTCACCCCTCCACTTC	CASSPGDRYNSPLHF
TRBV7-6	.	.	TRBJ2-1	TGTGCCAGCAGCGGGACCATCAACAATGAGCAGTTCTTC	CASSGTINNEQFF
TRBV11-2	many	.	TRBJ2-2	TGTGCCAGCAGCCGTGGGGTAGGGACCGGGGAGCTGTTTTTT	CASSRGVGTGELFF
TRBV5-3	.	.	TRBJ2-2	TGTGCCAGCAGCGGTGGAGCATCGAACACCGGGGAGCTGTTTTTT	CASSGGASNTGELFF
TRBV7-8	few	.	TRBJ2-3	TGTGCCAGCAGCTTAAGGTCCCCGGGGCAGGGGATAATAGATACGCAGTATTTT	CASSLRSPGQGIIDTQYF
TRBV12-3/TRBV12-4	once	.	TRBJ2-7	TGTGCCAGCAGTCTACTAGTCCTTTCGGGGGAGCAGTACTTC	CASSLLVLSGEQYF
TRBV7-8	.	.	TRBJ2-5	TGTGCCAGCAGCTTAGTTCTGGGGGAAGAGACCCAGTACTTC	CASSLVLGEETQYF
TRBV3-1	.	.	TRBJ2-1	TGTGCCAGCAGCCATGGAGGGAGGGGGGCCGGCAATGAGCAGTTCTTC	CASSHGGRGAGNEQFF
TRBV6-2/TRBV6-3	.	.	TRBJ2-3	TGTGCCGGCAGTTACTCTAAGGGACGGAGATCGGACGAGCAGTATTTT	CAGSYSKGRRSDEQYF
TRBV5-3	once	.	TRBJ2-6	.	CASSLAFEDRTSMGLHLRF
TRBV12-3/TRBV12-4	.	.	TRBJ2-1	TGTGCCAGCAGCCCGTTTCGGAGCGACTACAATGAGCAGTTCTTC	CASSPFRSDYNEQFF
TRBV6-6	.	TRBD1	TRBJ2-4	TGTGCCAGCAGTGCTGCTACTTCCGGGACAGTGAAAAACATTCAGTACTTC	CASSAATSGTVKNIQYF
TRBV7-9	.	.	TRBJ2-5	TGTGCCAGCAGCCCAAGGGCAGGGGCGGAAGAGACCCAGTACTTC	CASSPRAGAEETQYF
TRBV20-1	once	TRBD1	TRBJ2-7	TGCAGTGCACCGGACAGGGGTTCCTACGAGCAGTACTTC	CSAPDRGSYEQYF
TRBV14	.	.	TRBJ1-1	TGTGCCAGCAGCCCTACCCTAAGAGCTGAAGCTTTCTTT	CASSPTLRAEAFF
TRBV12-3/TRBV12-4	medium-sized	TRBD1	TRBJ1-5	TGTGCCAGCAGCCCAGACAGGGGAAGGCAGCCCCAGCATTTT	CASSPDRGRQPQHF
TRBV4-1	many	.	TRBJ2-7	TGCGCCAGCAGCCAAGATTGGGGGCAGTTCACCACCTACGAGCAGTACTTC	CASSQDWGQFTTYEQYF
TRBV7-2	.	.	TRBJ1-1	TGTGCCAGCAGTTCTTATGGGGGGGCTAGCACTGAAGCTTTCTTT	CASSSYGGASTEAFF
TRBV6-2/TRBV6-3	few	.	TRBJ2-5	TGTGCCAGCAGTTACCCTTTGGGGGGCCTTTCCGGCAGGGGGGAGACCCAGTACTTC	CASSYPLGGLSGRGETQYF
TRBV7-2	.	.	TRBJ1-6	TGTGCCAGCAGCTTTGGCAAGTCTAATTCACCCCTCCACTTT	CASSFGKSNSPLHF
TRBV7-3	.	.	TRBJ1-1	TGTGCCAGCAGCTTCGGGCCTTCACTAGTGACTGAAGCTTTCTTT	CASSFGPSLVTEAFF
TRBV7-2	few	TRBD2	TRBJ2-1	TGTGCCAGCAGCTTAGCGGGTCCGGGACTAGGAGGTGAGCAGTTCTTC	CASSLAGPGLGGEQFF
TRBV19	.	TRBD1	TRBJ1-2	TGTGCCAGTAGTACATTCATGAGGGACAGGGAGGATGGCTACACCTTC	CASSTFMRDREDGYTF
TRBV5-1	.	.	TRBJ2-7	TGCGCCAGCAGCTTGGGTGCAGGCCCCCCCTACGAGCAGTACTTC	CASSLGAGPPYEQYF
TRBV9	many	TRBD1	TRBJ2-7	TGTGCCAGCAGCCCACCGACCGGGACAGGGACCTACGAGCAGTACTTC	CASSPPTGTGTYEQYF
TRBV28	many	.	TRBJ2-7	TGTGCCAGCAGAGCTAGCGTCTCCTACGAGCAGTACTTC	CASRASVSYEQYF
TRBV19	few	TRBD1	TRBJ2-7	TGTGCCAGTAGTGACAGGGGGATCCACGAGCAGTACTTC	CASSDRGIHEQYF
TRBV7-8	.	.	TRBJ1-1	TGTGCCAGCAGCCAATCCGGGACAGAAGCTTTCTTT	CASSQSGTEAFF